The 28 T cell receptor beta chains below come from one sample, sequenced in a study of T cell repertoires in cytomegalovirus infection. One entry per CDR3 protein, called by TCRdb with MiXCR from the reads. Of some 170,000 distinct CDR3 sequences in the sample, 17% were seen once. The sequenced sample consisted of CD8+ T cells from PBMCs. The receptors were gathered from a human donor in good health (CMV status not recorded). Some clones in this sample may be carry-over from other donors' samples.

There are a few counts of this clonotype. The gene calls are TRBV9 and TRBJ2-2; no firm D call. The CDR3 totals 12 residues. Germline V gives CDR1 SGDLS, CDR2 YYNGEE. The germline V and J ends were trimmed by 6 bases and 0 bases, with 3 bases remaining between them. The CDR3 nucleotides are TGTGCCAGCACTTCGAACACCGGGGAGCTGTTTTTT. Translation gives CASTSNTGELFF.

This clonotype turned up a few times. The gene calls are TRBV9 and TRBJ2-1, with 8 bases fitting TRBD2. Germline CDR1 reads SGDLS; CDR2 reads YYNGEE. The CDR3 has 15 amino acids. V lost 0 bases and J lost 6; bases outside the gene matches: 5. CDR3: CASSVAPSGLNEQFF. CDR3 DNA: TGTGCCAGCAGCGTAGCTCCTAGCGGGCTCAATGAGCAGTTCTTC.

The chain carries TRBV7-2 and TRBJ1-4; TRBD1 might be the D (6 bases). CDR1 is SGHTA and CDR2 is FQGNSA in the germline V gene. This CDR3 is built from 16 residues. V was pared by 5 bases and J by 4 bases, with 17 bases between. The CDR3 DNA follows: TGTGCCAGCAGCATCACCCGGGACACGCGTAATGAAAAACTGTTTTTT. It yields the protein CASSITRDTRNEKLFF.

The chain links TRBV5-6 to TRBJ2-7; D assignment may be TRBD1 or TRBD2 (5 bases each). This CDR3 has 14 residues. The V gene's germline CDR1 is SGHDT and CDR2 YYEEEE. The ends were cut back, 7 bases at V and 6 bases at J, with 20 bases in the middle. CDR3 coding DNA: TGTGCCAGCGGCCAGGGAGCGGCCCGACCCGAGCAGTACTTC. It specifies CASGQGAARPEQYF.

The CDR3 DNA reads TGTGCCAGCAGCTACGGACAGGGAATGACCCAGTACTTC. Amino acid sequence: CASSYGQGMTQYF. V is TRBV6-5 and J is TRBJ2-5; 8 positions agree with TRBD1. Germline trimming cut 6 bases from V and 7 bases from J; bases unmatched to any gene: 7. This CDR3 spans 13 amino acids. Germline V gene sequence: CDR1 MNHEY, CDR2 SVGAGI.

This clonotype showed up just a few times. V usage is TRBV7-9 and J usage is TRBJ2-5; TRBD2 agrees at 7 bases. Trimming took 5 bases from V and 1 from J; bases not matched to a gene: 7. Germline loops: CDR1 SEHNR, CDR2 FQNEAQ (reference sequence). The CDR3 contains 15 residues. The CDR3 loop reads CASSVSGNSQETQYF. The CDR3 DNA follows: TGTGCCAGCAGCGTCAGCGGGAACTCCCAAGAGACCCAGTACTTC. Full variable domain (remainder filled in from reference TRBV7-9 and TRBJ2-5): DTGVSQNPRHKITKRGQNVTFRCDPISEHNRLYWYRQTLGQGPEFLTYFQNEAQLEKSRLLSDRFSAERPKGSFSTLEIQRTEQGDSAMYLCASSVSGNSQETQYFGPGTRLLVL.

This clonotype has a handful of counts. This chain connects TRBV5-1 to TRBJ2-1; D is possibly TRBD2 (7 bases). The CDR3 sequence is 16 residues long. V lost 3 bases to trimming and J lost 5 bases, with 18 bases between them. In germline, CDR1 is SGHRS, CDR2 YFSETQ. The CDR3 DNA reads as TGCGCCAGCAGCTCCCGCCTGGGGGGGCACGACAATGAGCAGTTCTTC. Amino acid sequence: CASSSRLGGHDNEQFF.

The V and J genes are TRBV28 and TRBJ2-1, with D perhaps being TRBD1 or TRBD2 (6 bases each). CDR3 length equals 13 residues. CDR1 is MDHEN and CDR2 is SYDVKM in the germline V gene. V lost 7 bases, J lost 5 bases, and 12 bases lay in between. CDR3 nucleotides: TGTGCCAGCATCCCGGGGGCCGACAATGAGCAGTTCTTC. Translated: CASIPGADNEQFF.

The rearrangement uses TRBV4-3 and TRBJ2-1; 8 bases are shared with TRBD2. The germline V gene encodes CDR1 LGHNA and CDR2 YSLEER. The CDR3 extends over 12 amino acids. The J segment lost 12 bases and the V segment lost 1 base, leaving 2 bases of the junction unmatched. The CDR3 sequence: CASSQGSGAQFF. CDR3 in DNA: TGCGCCAGCAGCCAAGGTAGCGGGGCGCAGTTCTTC.

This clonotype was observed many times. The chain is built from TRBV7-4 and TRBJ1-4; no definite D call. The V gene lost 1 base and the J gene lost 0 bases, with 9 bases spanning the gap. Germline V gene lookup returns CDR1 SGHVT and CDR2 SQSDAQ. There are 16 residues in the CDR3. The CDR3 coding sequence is TGTGCCAGCAGCTTAGAAGTGTCAGCAACTAATGAAAAACTGTTTTTT. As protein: CASSLEVSATNEKLFF.

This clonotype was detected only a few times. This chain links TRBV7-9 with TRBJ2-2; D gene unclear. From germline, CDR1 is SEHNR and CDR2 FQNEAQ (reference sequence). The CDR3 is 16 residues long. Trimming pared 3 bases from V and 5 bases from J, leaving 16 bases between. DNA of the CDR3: TGTGCCAGCAGCTTTCCGACCGAACTAAGGACCGGGGAGCTGTTTTTT. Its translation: CASSFPTELRTGELFF.

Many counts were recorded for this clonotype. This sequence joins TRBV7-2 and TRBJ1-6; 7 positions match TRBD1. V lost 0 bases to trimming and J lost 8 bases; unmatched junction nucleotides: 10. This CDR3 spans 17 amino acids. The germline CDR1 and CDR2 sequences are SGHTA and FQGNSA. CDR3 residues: CASSLASRTGLDSPLHF. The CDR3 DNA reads TGTGCCAGCAGCTTAGCTTCCCGGACAGGTCTGGATTCACCCCTCCACTTT.

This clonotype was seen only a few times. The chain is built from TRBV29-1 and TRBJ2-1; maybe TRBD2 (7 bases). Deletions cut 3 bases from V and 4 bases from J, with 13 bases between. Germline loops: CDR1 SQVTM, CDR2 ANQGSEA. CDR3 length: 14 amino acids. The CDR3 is CSVEGGGSYNEQFF. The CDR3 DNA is TGCAGCGTTGAGGGGGGGGGCTCGTACAATGAGCAGTTCTTC.

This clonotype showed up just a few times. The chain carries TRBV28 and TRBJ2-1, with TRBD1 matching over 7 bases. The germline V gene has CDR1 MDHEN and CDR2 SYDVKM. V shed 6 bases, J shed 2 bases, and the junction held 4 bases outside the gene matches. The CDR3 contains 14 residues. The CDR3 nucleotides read TGTGCCAGCAGCCTACAGGGGACCTACAATGAGCAGTTCTTC. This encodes CASSLQGTYNEQFF. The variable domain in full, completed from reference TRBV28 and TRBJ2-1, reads DVKVTQSSRYLVKRTGEKVFLECVQDMDHENMFWYRQDPGLGLRLIYFSYDVKMKEKGDIPEGYSVSREKKERFSLILESASTNQTSMYLCASSLQGTYNEQFFGPGTRLTVL.

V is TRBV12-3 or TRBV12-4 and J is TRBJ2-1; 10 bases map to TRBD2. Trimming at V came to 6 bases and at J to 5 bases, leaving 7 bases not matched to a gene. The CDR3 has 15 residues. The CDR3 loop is CASSPSGGANNEQFF. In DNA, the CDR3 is TGTGCCAGCAGCCCTAGCGGGGGCGCGAACAATGAGCAGTTCTTC.

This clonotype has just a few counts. CDR3 DNA sequence: TGTGCCAGCACCACAGGGGACCTCCGTACGTTCTTC. Amino acid sequence: CASTTGDLRTFF. The rearrangement joins TRBV12-3 or TRBV12-4 to TRBJ2-1, with 7 bases identical to TRBD1. Trimming took 7 bases from V and 15 from J; bases not matched to a gene: 12. The CDR3 runs 12 residues.

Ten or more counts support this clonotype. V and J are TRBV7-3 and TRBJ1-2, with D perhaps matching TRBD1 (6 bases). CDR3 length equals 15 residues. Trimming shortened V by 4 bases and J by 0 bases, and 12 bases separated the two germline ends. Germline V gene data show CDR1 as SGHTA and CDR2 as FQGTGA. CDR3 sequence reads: CASSSPGETNYGYTF. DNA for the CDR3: TGTGCCAGCAGCTCCCCAGGGGAGACTAACTATGGCTACACCTTC.

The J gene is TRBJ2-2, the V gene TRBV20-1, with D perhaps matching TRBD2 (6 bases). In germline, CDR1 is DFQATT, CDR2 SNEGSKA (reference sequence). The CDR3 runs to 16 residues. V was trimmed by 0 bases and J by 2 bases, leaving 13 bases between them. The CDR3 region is CSARDLGGFNTGELFF. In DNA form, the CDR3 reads TGCAGTGCTAGAGATCTGGGAGGATTTAACACCGGGGAGCTGTTTTTT.

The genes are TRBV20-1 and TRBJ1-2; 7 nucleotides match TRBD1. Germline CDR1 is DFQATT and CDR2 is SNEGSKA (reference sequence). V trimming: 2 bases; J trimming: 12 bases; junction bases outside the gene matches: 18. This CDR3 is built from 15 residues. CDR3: CSARSRTGPNEAHTF. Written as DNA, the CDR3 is TGCAGTGCTAGATCTCGGACAGGTCCTAATGAGGCCCACACCTTC.

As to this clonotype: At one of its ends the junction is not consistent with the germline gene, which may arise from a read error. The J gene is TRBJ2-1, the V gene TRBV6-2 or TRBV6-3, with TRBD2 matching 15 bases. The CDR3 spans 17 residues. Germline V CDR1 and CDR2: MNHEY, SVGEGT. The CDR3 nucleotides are TGTGACAGCAGCATCGGACTAGCGGGGGGGAATAACAATGAGCAGTTCTTC. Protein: CDSSIGLAGGNNNEQFF.

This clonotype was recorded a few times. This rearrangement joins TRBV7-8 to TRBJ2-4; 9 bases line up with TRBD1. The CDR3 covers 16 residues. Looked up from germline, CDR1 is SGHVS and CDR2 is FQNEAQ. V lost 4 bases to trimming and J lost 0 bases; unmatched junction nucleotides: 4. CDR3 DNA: TGTGCCAGCAGCTCGGGGACAGGGCTAGCCAAAAACATTCAGTACTTC. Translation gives CASSSGTGLAKNIQYF.

The CDR3 sequence is CSVEDWTGQNTEAFF. The CDR3, as DNA: TGCAGCGTTGAAGACTGGACAGGTCAGAACACTGAAGCTTTCTTT. The chain links TRBV29-1 to TRBJ1-1; 7 bases map to TRBD1. This CDR3 is built from 15 residues. The germline gives CDR1 SQVTM, CDR2 ANQGSEA. Unmatched junction bases numbered 5, after V lost 0 bases and J lost 1 base.

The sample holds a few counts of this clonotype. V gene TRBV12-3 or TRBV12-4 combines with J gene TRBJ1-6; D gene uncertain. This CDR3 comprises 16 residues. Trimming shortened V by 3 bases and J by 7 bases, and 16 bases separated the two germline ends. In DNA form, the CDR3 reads TGTGCCAGCAGTTTTGGGTTGCTGGAACAAAATTCACCCCTCCACTTT. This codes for CASSFGLLEQNSPLHF.

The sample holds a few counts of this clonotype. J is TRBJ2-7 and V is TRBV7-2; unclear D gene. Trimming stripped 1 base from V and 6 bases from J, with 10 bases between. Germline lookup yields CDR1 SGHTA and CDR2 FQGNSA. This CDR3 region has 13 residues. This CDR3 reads CASSLDPKGEQYF. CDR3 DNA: TGTGCCAGCAGCTTAGACCCCAAAGGCGAGCAGTACTTC. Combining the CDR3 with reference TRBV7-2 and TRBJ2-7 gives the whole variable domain GAGVSQSPSNKVTEKGKDVELRCDPISGHTALYWYRQSLGQGLEFLIYFQGNSAPDKSGLPSDRFSAERTGGSVSTLTIQRTQQEDSAVYLCASSLDPKGEQYFGPGTRLTVT.

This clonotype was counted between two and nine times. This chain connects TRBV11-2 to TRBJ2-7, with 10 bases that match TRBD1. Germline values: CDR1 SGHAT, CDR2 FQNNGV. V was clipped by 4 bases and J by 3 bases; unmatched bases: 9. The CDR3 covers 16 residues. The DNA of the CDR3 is TGTGCCAGCAGCTACCCCGGGACAGGGGCAAGCTACGAGCAGTACTTC. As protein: CASSYPGTGASYEQYF.

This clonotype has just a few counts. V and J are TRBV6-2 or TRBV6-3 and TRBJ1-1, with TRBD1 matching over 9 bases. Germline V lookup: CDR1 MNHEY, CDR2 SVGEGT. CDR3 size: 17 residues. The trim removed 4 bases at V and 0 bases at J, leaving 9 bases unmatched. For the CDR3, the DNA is TGTGCCAGCAGTTTCTCCGGGACAGGGCCAATGAACACTGAAGCTTTCTTT. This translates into CASSFSGTGPMNTEAFF.

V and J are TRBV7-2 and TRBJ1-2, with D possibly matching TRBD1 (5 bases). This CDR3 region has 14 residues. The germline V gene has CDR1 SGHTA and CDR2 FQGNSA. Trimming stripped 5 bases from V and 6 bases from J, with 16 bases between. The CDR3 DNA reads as TGTGCCAGCAGCCAAGATTCAGGGTTTAATGGCTACACCTTC. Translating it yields CASSQDSGFNGYTF.

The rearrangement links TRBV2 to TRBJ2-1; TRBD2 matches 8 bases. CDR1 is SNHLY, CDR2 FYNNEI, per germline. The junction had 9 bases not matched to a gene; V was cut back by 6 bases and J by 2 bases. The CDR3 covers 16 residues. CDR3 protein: CASSGDLRGAYNEQFF. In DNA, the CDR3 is TGTGCCAGCAGCGGTGACTTGCGGGGGGCCTACAATGAGCAGTTCTTC.